The TCR beta chain under discussion was sequenced for a study of T cells in Graves' hyperthyroidism and ophthalmopathy. RNA transcripts yielded amplified TCR beta CDR3 regions. An initial round of RT-PCR targeting the TCR CDR3 relied on the HTBI primer set. MiXCR, run by TCRdb on the multiplex PCR reads, gives a single entry per CDR3 protein. This repertoire shows approximately 720,000 distinct CDR3 sequences, over 15% found once; its top ten account for 16%. The sequenced sample was blood. The source is a woman between 50 and 59 years old with Graves' hyperthyroidism that later progressed to Graves' ophthalmopathy.

The CDR3 is CSARTDPYEQYF. As DNA, the CDR3 is TGCAGTGCTAGGACCGATCCCTACGAGCAGTACTTC. The chain employs TRBV20-1 and TRBJ2-7, with no clear D. This CDR3 is built from 12 residues. V was pared by 3 bases and J by 2 bases, with 8 bases between. Germline V gives CDR1 DFQATT, CDR2 SNEGSKA (reference sequence).